This T cell receptor (beta chain) derives from a study of T cell responses to AZD1222 COVID-19 vaccine (dated by TCRdb to the early 2020s). At the level of the whole study: AZD1222 recipients with second doses at about 4 weeks or about 12 weeks were pooled, because spike-specific TCR depth and breadth did not differ between schedules. Enrollment into the trials was organized by age into subgroups of 18-55, 56-69 and 70-plus years, and those subgroups contained approximately 150, 30 and 60 TCR-sequenced participants, respectively. TCR sequencing covered more than 230 trial participants: 200 to 220 given two doses of AZD1222 and 26 given two doses of MenACWY control vaccine. Study-level results and caveats: CD4 TCRs associated with the vaccine covered the entire spike protein, and the dominant responses were in regions 160-218 and 743-854. In the small 56-69-year group, the increase in depth fell short of significance, most likely because of low power. Epitopes outside the regions mutated in the B.1.351 and B.1.1.7 variants were reportedly recognized by nearly half of the unique spike-specific TCRs. Only five to seven AZD1222 recipients were SARS-CoV-2 seropositive at baseline, limiting conclusions about previously exposed vaccinees. Participants were mostly white British and included more females than males, and it was suggested by the authors that clonal diversity may have been underestimated. After two AZD1222 doses, spike-specific TCR breadth and depth were significantly higher than at day 0 and than in MenACWY recipients. No day 14 peak-response samples were available, so repertoires were characterized only after the peak T cell response.

The CDR3 starts with the cysteine, ends with the phenylalanine, and has 15 residues. Just the 45-base CDR3 DNA is kept, in frame starting at base 1. Via the germline V gene (reference sequence), CDR1 is MNHEY and CDR2 SMNVEV. V sheds 2 bases and J sheds 2 bases, leaving 12 bases between their ends. What this sample's time point label stands for: baseline before first vaccination. Samples from vaccinated people were obtained from the UK trials COV001 and COV002, which included a single-blind randomized controlled phase 2/3 trial of AZD1222 (ChAdOx1 nCoV-19) in healthy adults. For TCRbeta chain sequencing, PBMC samples from trial participants were taken at day 0 and at day 28 after the second dose. The CDR3 regions of human TCRbeta chains were analyzed by immunosequencing. Regarding the original processing steps: Repertoire TCRs were checked for matches against a reference library of SARS-CoV-2-specific TCRs that had been generated using the MIRA antigen-specificity platform. Breadth was defined as the fraction of unique TCRs that were SARS-CoV-2-associated, and depth was defined as the fraction of total T cells that were SARS-CoV-2-associated. Using the MIRA data, every spike-specific TCR was mapped to the spike region that the TCR reacted to and assigned to either a CD4 or a CD8 class. Log10-transformed breadth and depth values were compared by one-way ANOVA with Sidak's multiple comparisons tests. Here the immuneACCESS table is served through TCRdb, limited to in-frame sequences with V and J called. Missing clones are a known gap in these copies; in checked studies unresolved V genes cover under half, and the rest lacks a known reason. D and trimming come from the DNA, and the V and J calls and clone size come from that table. The sample table lists 180,000 or so clones, less than 95% of them with a count of one. 0.64% of the sample comes from the top ten.

This clone was observed a single time. This receptor's antigen is unknown. Base qualities were left out, and no much larger clone turns up one base away. The specimen was peripheral blood, collected on day 0 of AZD1222 vaccination. This TCR derives from an adult in good health. The rearranged chain carries TRBV27 and TRBJ1-2, with the D segment identity uncertain. The sequenced DNA is TGTGCCAGCAGTTTAGGGGTAGGACGGAACTATGGCTACACCTTC. Translated, this gives CASSLGVGRNYGYTF.